The 21 T cell receptor beta chains presented below share a single source sample, sequenced in a study of long-term antiretroviral therapy in people with HIV. This was the immunoSEQ v3.0 assay at survey level. Sequencing was performed with immunoSEQ multiplex PCR; in TCRdb, only in-frame clones are kept and a portion is missing. This repertoire shows some 47,000 clones, roughly 95% found once; its top ten account for 2.5% to 3.5%. The sequencing used unsorted PBMCs, collected 3.7 years after starting antiretroviral therapy. The receptors here all came from a woman aged 50 to 60 with HIV.

This chain connects TRBV11-2 to TRBJ2-1; 13 nucleotides line up with TRBD2. V dropped 4 bases and J dropped 7; count of bases not matched to a gene: 7. The CDR3 contains 16 residues. Germline V lookup: CDR1 SGHAT, CDR2 FQNNGV. Written as DNA, the CDR3 is TGTGCCAGCAGCTCCGGACTAGCGGGGGCAGGGAATGAGCAGTTCTTC. Translated: CASSSGLAGAGNEQFF.

CDR3 amino acids: CASTSGGARGEQYF. The DNA of the CDR3 is TGTGCCAGCACTAGCGGGGGGGCCCGCGGCGAGCAGTACTTC. The chain uses TRBV2 and TRBJ2-7; 12 positions agree with TRBD2. V dropped 7 bases and J dropped 6; count of bases not matched to a gene: 7. Germline assignment: CDR1 SNHLY and CDR2 FYNNEI. The CDR3 sequence is 14 residues long.

V usage is TRBV9 and J usage is TRBJ1-2, with D hard to call. The germline V gene encodes CDR1 SGDLS and CDR2 YYNGEE. This CDR3 has 14 residues. V was clipped by 0 bases and J by 4 bases, with 10 bases between them. CDR3 amino acids: CASSVGGGSYGYTF. The CDR3 coding sequence is TGTGCCAGCAGCGTAGGAGGAGGGAGCTATGGCTACACCTTC.

This chain joins TRBV2 and TRBJ1-4, with 8 bases matching TRBD1. There are 13 residues in the CDR3. Per the germline V gene, CDR1 is SNHLY and CDR2 is FYNNEI. Losses at the gene ends were 6 bases for V and 7 bases for J; bases not matched to a gene: 4. CDR3 protein: CASRTDRGEKLFF. In nucleotides, the CDR3 is TGTGCCAGCAGAACTGACAGGGGTGAAAAACTGTTTTTT.

The rearrangement joins TRBV23-1 to TRBJ1-5; D not resolved. TRBV23-1 is placed among ORFs of uncertain function. V was clipped by 2 bases and J by 1 base, with 12 bases between them. The CDR3 covers 16 residues. CDR3 nucleotide sequence: TGCGCCAGCAGTCAAAGGGCCAGCGACAGCAATCAGCCCCAGCATTTT. This codes for CASSQRASDSNQPQHF.

The V gene is TRBV19, the J gene TRBJ2-2; 9 nucleotides agree with TRBD1. This CDR3 contains 16 residues. Losses at the gene ends were 5 bases for V and 4 bases for J; bases not matched to a gene: 8. Germline V gene sequence: CDR1 LNHDA, CDR2 SQIVND (reference sequence). The CDR3 spells CASSFWTGVGTGELFF. The CDR3 DNA is TGTGCCAGTAGTTTTTGGACAGGGGTCGGCACCGGGGAGCTGTTTTTT.

The chain uses TRBV20-1 and TRBJ2-1; D possibly uses TRBD1 or TRBD2 (5 bases each). The V end lost 2 bases, the J end lost 10 bases, and 9 bases lay between the germline ends. Germline V gene data show CDR1 as DFQATT and CDR2 as SNEGSKA (reference sequence). CDR3 size: 11 residues. The CDR3 protein is CSARSGREQFF. Here the CDR3 DNA reads TGCAGTGCTAGATCAGGGAGAGAGCAGTTCTTC.

CDR3 amino acids: CASSTSRLAGGVYEQYF. The CDR3 DNA follows: TGTGCCAGTAGTACCAGCCGACTAGCGGGGGGGGTCTACGAGCAGTACTTC. This chain connects TRBV19 to TRBJ2-7; 14 nucleotides agree with TRBD2. Germline CDR1 is LNHDA and CDR2 is SQIVND (reference sequence). After removal of 4 bases from V and 3 bases from J, the junction contained 8 bases not matched to a gene. The CDR3 has 17 residues.

Here the CDR3 reads CASSLGNRDRAAYEQYF. CDR3 in DNA: TGTGCCAGCAGCTTGGGTAACCGGGACAGGGCGGCCTACGAGCAGTACTTC. The chain combines TRBV13 with TRBJ2-7, with 9 bases fitting TRBD1. The CDR3 contains 17 residues. Trimming removed 3 bases from V and 2 bases from J; junction bases left unmatched: 11. Germline CDR1 is PRHDT and CDR2 is FYEKMQ (reference sequence).

The CDR3 here is CASSGGSEAFF. As DNA, the CDR3 is TGTGCCAGCAGTGGAGGTTCTGAAGCTTTCTTT. The chain uses TRBV2 and TRBJ1-1; D call uncertain. V dropped 4 bases and J dropped 6 bases, with 6 bases sitting between them. CDR1 is SNHLY and CDR2 is FYNNEI in the germline V gene. The CDR3 sequence is 11 residues long.

The chain employs TRBV9 and TRBJ1-1; D may be TRBD1 (5 bases). The CDR3 contains 13 residues. Germline V CDR1 and CDR2: SGDLS, YYNGEE. V dropped 0 bases and J dropped 6 bases, with 9 bases sitting between them. The CDR3 sequence is CASSVGGPSEAFF. The CDR3 bases are TGTGCCAGCAGCGTAGGGGGCCCTTCTGAAGCTTTCTTT.

The chain carries TRBV9 and TRBJ1-3; D unclear. CDR1 and CDR2 (germline): SGDLS, YYNGEE. Between the trimmed V and J ends, which lost 0 bases and 0 bases, there was a span of 4 bases. This CDR3 spans 14 amino acids. CDR3 nucleotide sequence: TGTGCCAGCAGCGTAGCAGCCTCTGGAAACACCATATATTTT. It is translated as CASSVAASGNTIYF.

This clone was seen once. The chain joins TRBV29-1 to TRBJ1-1; D not resolved. CDR1 SQVTM and CDR2 ANQGSEA come from the germline V gene. V was clipped by 4 bases and J by 7 bases, with 10 bases between them. The CDR3 runs to 11 residues. For the CDR3, the DNA is TGCAGCGTTGTTGAGACGGTTGAAGCTTTCTTT. It is translated as CSVVETVEAFF. Looking up the rest from reference TRBV29-1 and TRBJ1-1 gives the full variable domain: SAVISQKPSRDICQRGTSLTIQCQVDSQVTMMFWYRQQPGQSLTLIATANQGSEATYESGFVIDKFPISRPNLTFSTLTVSNMSPEDSSIYLCSVVETVEAFFGQGTRLTVV.

The chain has TRBV4-1 and TRBJ1-2; D call uncertain. The CDR3 is 16 amino acids. Trimming took off 1 base at V and 0 bases at J, with 12 bases between the two ends. CDR1 and CDR2 from the germline V gene are MGHRA and YSYEKL. As DNA, the CDR3 is TGCGCCAGCAGCCAAGTTTCGAACACAGCTAACTATGGCTACACCTTC. Translated, it gives CASSQVSNTANYGYTF.

This sequence joins TRBV7-6 and TRBJ1-6, with D unresolved. The CDR3 has 13 residues. Trimming pared 2 bases from V and 12 bases from J, leaving 11 bases between. Germline-derived CDR1 and CDR2 are SGHVS and FNYEAQ. CDR3 protein: CASSLREGEPLHF. For the CDR3, the DNA is TGTGCCAGCAGCTTAAGGGAAGGAGAACCCCTCCACTTT. The whole variable domain, filled in from reference TRBV7-6 and TRBJ1-6, reads GAGVSQSPRYKVTKRGQDVALRCDPISGHVSLYWYRQALGQGPEFLTYFNYEAQQDKSGLPNDRFSAERPEGSISTLTIQRTEQRDSAMYRCASSLREGEPLHFGNGTRLTVT.

The chain links TRBV11-2 to TRBJ1-4; D is uncertain. This CDR3 region has 14 residues. Per the germline V gene, CDR1 is SGHAT and CDR2 is FQNNGV. Between the trimmed V and J ends, which lost 2 bases and 7 bases, there was a span of 11 bases. The CDR3 spells CASSLLRSSEKLFF. CDR3 DNA sequence: TGTGCCAGCAGCTTACTCAGGTCCTCTGAAAAACTGTTTTTT.

This chain uses TRBV10-3 with TRBJ2-6; no definite D call. V lost 10 bases and J 4 bases, leaving 11 bases between the germline ends. The CDR3 loop spans 13 amino acids. CDR1 and CDR2 from the germline V gene are ENHRY and SYGVKD. The CDR3 DNA is TGTGCCACCTCAGTACCGGGGGCCAACGTCCTGACTTTC. This translates into CATSVPGANVLTF.

CDR3 in amino acids: CASSPPERIAGDSSTDTQYF. CDR3 in DNA: TGTGCCAGCAGCCCCCCTGAGAGAATAGCGGGAGACTCTAGCACAGATACGCAGTATTTT. The genes are TRBV7-3 and TRBJ2-3; 9 bases line up with TRBD2. The V gene end was trimmed by 5 bases and the J gene end by 0 bases; junction bases not matched to a gene: 18. Germline lookup yields CDR1 SGHTA and CDR2 FQGTGA. The CDR3 is made up of 20 amino acids.

The chain couples TRBV5-8 to TRBJ2-3; D is ambiguous. Germline assignment: CDR1 SGHTS and CDR2 YDEGEE. There are 17 residues in the CDR3. The V gene lost 1 base and the J gene lost 0 bases, with 15 bases spanning the gap. CDR3 sequence: CASSLRSAFTSTDTQYF. DNA for the CDR3: TGTGCCAGCAGCTTGCGCTCGGCCTTCACGAGCACAGATACGCAGTATTTT.

The chain recombines TRBV7-9 with TRBJ1-1, with D uncertain. Trimming took off 7 bases at V and 0 bases at J, with 9 bases between the two ends. The CDR3 length is 13 residues. Germline loops: CDR1 SEHNR, CDR2 FQNEAQ (reference sequence). The CDR3: CASTASMNTEAFF. The CDR3 nucleotides are TGTGCCAGCACCGCTTCCATGAACACTGAAGCTTTCTTT.

This clone has only one observation. This chain's CDR3 is CASSKVGRGWHQPQHF. The CDR3 region has the DNA TGTGCCAGCAGCAAAGTAGGCAGGGGGTGGCATCAGCCCCAGCATTTT. The rearrangement links TRBV21-1 to TRBJ1-5; no DNA check was done on the table's D call, TRBD1. TRBV21-1 constitutes a pseudogene. The CDR3 sequence is 16 residues long.